The 18 T cell receptor beta chains below all came from one sample that was sequenced in a study of T cells in women clearing cervical HPV infection. Profiled with immunoSEQ multiplex PCR; TCRdb holds only in-frame clones, not every one. The sample has some 46,000 clones. The source material was blood buffy coat. Receptor source: a woman aged 18-70 years with a cervical HPV16 infection that either progressed to CIN3+ or cleared (not recorded which).

As regards this clone: The read gets to within 3 residues of the CDR3 end, and the germline J gene fills in the rest. The V and J genes are TRBV10-3 and TRBJ2-5; 12 bases fit TRBD1. Germline V gives CDR1 ENHRY, CDR2 SYGVKD. This CDR3 is 15 amino acids long. V was clipped by 4 bases and J by 5 bases; unmatched bases: 5. The CDR3 protein is CAISVPGQGAETQYF. The CDR3 DNA, read in part, is TGTGCCATCAGTGTCCCGGGACAGGGGGCCGAGACC.

About this clone: The sequenced fragment ends 3 residues before the CDR3 boundary, so the rest is inferred from the germline J gene. The rearrangement joins TRBV13 to TRBJ2-7; D is ambiguous. The germline V gene encodes CDR1 PRHDT and CDR2 FYEKMQ (reference sequence). The germline V and J ends were trimmed by 8 bases and 0 bases, with 11 bases remaining between them. This CDR3 is built from 13 residues. The CDR3 sequence is CASRSPGSYEQYF. Partial CDR3 DNA: TGTGCCAGCCGAAGCCCCGGCTCCTACGAG.

About this clone: The DNA ends 3 residues before the CDR3 does, and the rest of the CDR3 is filled in from the germline J gene. This chain links TRBV30 with TRBJ2-6; maybe TRBD1 (5 bases). CDR3 size: 15 residues. The V and J ends lost 2 bases and 0 bases respectively, with 8 bases between them. Germline V gene lookup returns CDR1 GTSNPN and CDR2 SVGIG (reference sequence). CDR3 DNA (partial): TGTGCCTGGAGTAGGGGCAACTCTGGGGCCAACGTC. Translation: CAWSRGNSGANV. The whole CDR3 sequence reads CAWSRGNSGANVLTF.

In the case of this clone: The sequence runs out 3 residues before the end of the CDR3; the remainder is reconstructed from the germline J gene. V and J are TRBV18 and TRBJ2-2; either TRBD1 or TRBD2 may supply D (7 bases each). CDR1 KGHSH and CDR2 LQKENI come from the germline V gene. The CDR3 is 15 residues long. Incomplete CDR3 DNA: TGTGCCAGCTCGCCAGGATGGGAGGGGGCCAACGTG. It codes for CASSPGWEGANV. The full CDR3 protein is CASSPGWEGANVLFF.

CDR3 amino acids: CASRLADNEQFF. Partial CDR3 DNA: TGTGCCAGCAGATTGGCCGACAATGAG. The chain couples TRBV13 to TRBJ2-1; D gene unclear. The missing CDR3 end, 3 residues past where the read stops, is filled in from the germline J gene. The CDR3 totals 12 residues. Germline V gene lookup returns CDR1 PRHDT and CDR2 FYEKMQ (reference sequence). V lost 6 bases and J 5 bases, leaving 8 bases between the germline ends.

Remarks on this clone: The read ends 3 residues before the CDR3 terminus; that terminus is restored from the germline J gene. The chain employs TRBV2 and TRBJ2-2; weak D call: TRBD2 (6 bases). This CDR3 spans 19 amino acids. The germline V gene encodes CDR1 SNHLY and CDR2 FYNNEI. V was trimmed by 8 bases and J by 4 bases, leaving 29 bases between them. Partial CDR3 DNA: TGTGCCAGCGACTATCGACCTATCCGGGGGACCACGAGCACCGGGGAG. Protein: CASDYRPIRGTTSTGE. The CDR3 in its entirety is CASDYRPIRGTTSTGELFF.

Of note for this clone: Read coverage stops 3 residues before the CDR3 terminus; the germline J gene supplies the remainder. The V call is TRBV18, the J call TRBJ2-3, with 11 positions matching TRBD2. The CDR3 is made up of 14 amino acids. Germline V gene sequence: CDR1 KGHSH, CDR2 LQKENI. The CDR3 DNA, read in part, is TGTGCCAGCTCACCGGAACTAGCGGGGGAGACG. Residues: CASSPELAGET. The entire CDR3 protein reads CASSPELAGETQYF.

Turning to this clone: The CDR3 extends 3 residues past the end of the read, so its final part is completed from the germline J gene. The chain is built from TRBV11-3 and TRBJ2-1; unclear D gene. The CDR3 has 11 amino acids. Deletions cut 4 bases from V and 6 bases from J, with 4 bases between. Germline CDR1 reads SGHNT; CDR2 reads YENEEA. CDR3 protein: CASSSLNEQFF. The covered CDR3 bases are TGTGCCAGCAGCTCCCTCAATGAG.

With respect to this clone: The read terminates 3 residues ahead of where the CDR3 ends, so the germline J gene completes it. The V gene is TRBV7-6, the J gene TRBJ1-2; D unclear. The germline V gene encodes CDR1 SGHVS and CDR2 FNYEAQ. CDR3 length: 16 residues. CDR3 amino acids: CASSRGLAGPTDTYTF. Partial CDR3 DNA: TGTGCCAGCAGCCGCGGACTAGCGGGTCCCACAGATACC.

In the case of this clone: The CDR3 is cut off 3 residues early in the read; its end comes from the germline J gene. The chain carries TRBV30 and TRBJ2-2; TRBD2 matches at 14 bases. Germline V CDR1 and CDR2: GTSNPN, SVGIG (reference sequence). V was pared by 5 bases and J by 8 bases, with 4 bases of the junction left unmatched. The CDR3 is 14 residues long. The CDR3 spells CAWGLAGGTGELFF. The sequenced CDR3 bases are TGTGCCTGGGGACTAGCGGGAGGAACTGGGGAG. Combining the CDR3 with reference TRBV30 and TRBJ2-2 gives the whole variable domain SQTIHQWPATLVQPVGSPLSLECTVEGTSNPNLYWYRQAAGRGLQLLFYSVGIGQISSEVPQNLSASRPQDRQFILSSKKLLLSDSGFYLCAWGLAGGTGELFFGEGSRLTVL.

Details on this clone: The sequenced fragment ends 3 residues before the CDR3 boundary, so the rest is inferred from the germline J gene. This chain connects TRBV20-1 to TRBJ2-3, with 12 bases identical to TRBD2. The CDR3 is 16 residues long. Losses at the gene ends were 0 bases for V and 3 bases for J; bases not matched to a gene: 4. CDR1 DFQATT and CDR2 SNEGSKA come from the germline V gene (reference sequence). The sequenced CDR3 bases are TGCAGTGCTAGAGATGGGACTAGCGGGCTAACAGATACG. It yields the protein CSARDGTSGLTDT. The CDR3 reads in full as CSARDGTSGLTDTQYF.

On this clone itself: The read is 3 residues too short to cover the CDR3 end, so that end is filled in from the germline J gene. The chain combines TRBV7-9 with TRBJ1-1; no definite D call. CDR1 and CDR2 from the germline V gene are SEHNR and FQNEAQ (reference sequence). V lost 5 bases to trimming and J lost 1 base, with 11 bases between them. The CDR3 is 14 amino acids. The CDR3 reads CASSIDGSNTEAFF. The part of the CDR3 DNA that was read is TGTGCCAGCAGCATCGACGGGTCGAACACTGAA.

Regarding this clone: The read halts 3 residues ahead of the CDR3 end, with the missing end drawn from the germline J gene. This chain joins TRBV20-1 and TRBJ2-5; 8 bases are shared with TRBD2. The CDR3 runs 15 residues. Germline V lookup: CDR1 DFQATT, CDR2 SNEGSKA (reference sequence). With 0 bases clipped from V and 2 bases from J, the junction kept 5 bases outside the gene matches. CDR3 DNA (partial): TGCAGTGCTAGAGATGCCGGGGGGGGACAAGAGACC. This gives the protein CSARDAGGGQET. The full CDR3 reads CSARDAGGGQETQYF.

Turning to this clone: The CDR3 end lies 3 residues beyond the end of the read and is filled in from the germline J gene. This chain uses TRBV19 with TRBJ2-3; 10 nucleotides agree with TRBD1. Germline CDR1 reads LNHDA; CDR2 reads SQIVND (reference sequence). The CDR3 sequence is 15 residues long. CDR3 DNA, as far as it was read: TGTGCCAGTGTCGACAGGGGGCGAGGCAATCAGCCG. It yields the protein CASVDRGRGNQP. In full, the CDR3 is CASVDRGRGNQPQYF.

Note on this clone: The CDR3 end is not reached by the read, which stops 3 residues before it; the germline J gene fills it in. The chain employs TRBV7-6 and TRBJ2-2, with TRBD1 as a possible D gene (6 bases). In germline, CDR1 is SGHVS, CDR2 FNYEAQ. The CDR3 extends over 15 amino acids. The CDR3 reads CASSHGQPGANVLFF. CDR3 bases read: TGTGCCAGCAGCCACGGACAGCCTGGGGCCAACGTG.

Comment on this clone: Germline and junction disagree at one end, which may indicate a read error. Read sequence stops 3 residues before the CDR3 end, and the germline J gene provides the missing end. The rearrangement joins TRBV7-7 to TRBJ2-3; possibly TRBD1 for D (5 bases). Germline V gene lookup returns CDR1 SSHAT and CDR2 FNYEAQ (reference sequence). The CDR3 covers 17 residues. Partial CDR3 DNA: TGTGCTAGCAGCTTAGGTCAAGGTGGGGCAGACCAAGAGACG. The encoded protein is CASSLGQGGADQET. The whole CDR3 is CASSLGQGGADQETQYF.

Details on this clone: From the germline J gene comes the end of the CDR3, since the read stops 3 residues before it. The chain combines TRBV28 with TRBJ2-1; no reliable D call. V was pared by 6 bases and J by 3 bases, with 6 bases between. Germline-derived CDR1 and CDR2 are MDHEN and SYDVKM. CDR3 length equals 12 residues. The CDR3 protein is CASRSNYNEQFF. The sequenced CDR3 bases are TGTGCCAGCAGGTCTAACTACAATGAG.

Comment on this clone: The read comes to an end 3 residues before the CDR3 does, leaving the germline J gene to fill in the end. This chain uses TRBV28 with TRBJ2-5; 9 bases map to TRBD1. The CDR3 sequence is 16 residues long. Per germline, CDR1 MDHEN and CDR2 SYDVKM. Losses at the gene ends were 3 bases for V and 2 bases for J; bases not matched to a gene: 7. The CDR3 loop reads CASSFLGQGKQETQYF. Incomplete CDR3 DNA: TGTGCCAGCAGTTTTCTGGGACAGGGAAAACAAGAGACC. Drawing the rest from reference TRBV28 and TRBJ2-5, the complete variable domain is DVKVTQSSRYLVKRTGEKVFLECVQDMDHENMFWYRQDPGLGLRLIYFSYDVKMKEKGDIPEGYSVSREKKERFSLILESASTNQTSMYLCASSFLGQGKQETQYFGPGTRLLVL.